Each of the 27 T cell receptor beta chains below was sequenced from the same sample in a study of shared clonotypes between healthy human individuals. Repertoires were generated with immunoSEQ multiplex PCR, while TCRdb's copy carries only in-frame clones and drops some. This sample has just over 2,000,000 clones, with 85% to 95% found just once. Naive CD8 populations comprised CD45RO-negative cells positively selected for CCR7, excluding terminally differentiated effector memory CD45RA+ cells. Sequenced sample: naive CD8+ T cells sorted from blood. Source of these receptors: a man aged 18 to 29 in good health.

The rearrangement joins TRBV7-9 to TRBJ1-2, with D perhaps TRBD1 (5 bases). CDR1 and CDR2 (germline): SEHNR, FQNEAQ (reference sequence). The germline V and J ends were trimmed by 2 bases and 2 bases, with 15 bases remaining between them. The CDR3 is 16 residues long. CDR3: CASSLYGETANYGYTF. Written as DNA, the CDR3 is TGTGCCAGCAGCTTATATGGGGAGACAGCGAACTATGGCTACACCTTC.

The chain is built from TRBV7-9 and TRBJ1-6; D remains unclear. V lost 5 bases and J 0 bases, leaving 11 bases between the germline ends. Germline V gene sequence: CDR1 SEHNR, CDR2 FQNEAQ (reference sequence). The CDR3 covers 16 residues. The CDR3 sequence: CASSVDRSSYNSPLHF. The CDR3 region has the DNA TGTGCCAGCAGCGTCGACCGAAGCTCCTATAATTCACCCCTCCACTTT.

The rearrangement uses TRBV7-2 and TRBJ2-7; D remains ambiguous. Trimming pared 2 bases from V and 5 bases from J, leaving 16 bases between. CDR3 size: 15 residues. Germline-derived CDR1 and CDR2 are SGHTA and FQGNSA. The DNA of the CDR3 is TGTGCCAGCAGCTTAATTTGGACCCTTAGGGACGAGCAGTACTTC. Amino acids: CASSLIWTLRDEQYF. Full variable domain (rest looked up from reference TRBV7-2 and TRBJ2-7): GAGVSQSPSNKVTEKGKDVELRCDPISGHTALYWYRQSLGQGLEFLIYFQGNSAPDKSGLPSDRFSAERTGGSVSTLTIQRTQQEDSAVYLCASSLIWTLRDEQYFGPGTRLTVT.

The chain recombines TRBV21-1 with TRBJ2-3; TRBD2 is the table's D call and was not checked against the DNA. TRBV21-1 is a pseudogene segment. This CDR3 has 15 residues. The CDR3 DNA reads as TGTGCCAGCAGCAAAGAGAGCGGGTACACAGATACGCAGTATTTT. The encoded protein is CASSKESGYTDTQYF.

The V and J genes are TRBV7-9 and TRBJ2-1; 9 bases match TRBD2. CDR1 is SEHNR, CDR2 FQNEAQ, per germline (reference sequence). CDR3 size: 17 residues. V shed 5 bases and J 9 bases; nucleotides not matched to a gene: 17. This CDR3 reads CASSPPHRGLASSEQFF. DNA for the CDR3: TGTGCCAGCAGCCCCCCCCACAGGGGACTAGCTAGTAGTGAGCAGTTCTTC.

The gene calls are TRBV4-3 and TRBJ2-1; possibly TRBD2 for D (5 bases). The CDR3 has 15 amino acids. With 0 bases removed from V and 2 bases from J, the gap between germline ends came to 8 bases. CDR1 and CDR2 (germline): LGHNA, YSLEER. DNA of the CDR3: TGCGCCAGCAGCCAAGAACGCGGGCCCTACAATGAGCAGTTCTTC. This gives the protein CASSQERGPYNEQFF.

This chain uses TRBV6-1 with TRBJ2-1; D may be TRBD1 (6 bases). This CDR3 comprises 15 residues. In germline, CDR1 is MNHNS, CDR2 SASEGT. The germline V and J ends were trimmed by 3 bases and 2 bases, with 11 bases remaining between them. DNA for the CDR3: TGTGCCAGCAGTGAGGAACAGGGCCCCTACAATGAGCAGTTCTTC. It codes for CASSEEQGPYNEQFF.

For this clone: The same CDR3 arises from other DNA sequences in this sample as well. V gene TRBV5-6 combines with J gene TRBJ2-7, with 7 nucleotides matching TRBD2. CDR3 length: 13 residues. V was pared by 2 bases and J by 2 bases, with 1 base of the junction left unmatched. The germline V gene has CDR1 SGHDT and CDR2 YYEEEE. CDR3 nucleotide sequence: TGTGCCAGCAGCTTTCGGGGGGCCTACGAGCAGTACTTC. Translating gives CASSFRGAYEQYF.

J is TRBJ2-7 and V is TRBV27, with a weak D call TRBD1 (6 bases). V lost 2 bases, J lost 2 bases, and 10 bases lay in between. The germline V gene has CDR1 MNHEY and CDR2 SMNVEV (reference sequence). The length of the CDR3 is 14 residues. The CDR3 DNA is TGTGCCAGCAGTTTAAGAGGGGGTACCTACGAGCAGTACTTC. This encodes CASSLRGGTYEQYF.

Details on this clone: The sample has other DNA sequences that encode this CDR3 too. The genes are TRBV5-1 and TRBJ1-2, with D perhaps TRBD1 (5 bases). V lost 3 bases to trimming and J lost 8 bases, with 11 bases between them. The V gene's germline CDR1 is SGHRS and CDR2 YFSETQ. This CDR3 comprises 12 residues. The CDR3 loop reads CASSYGTDGYTF. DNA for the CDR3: TGCGCCAGCAGCTACGGGACTGACGGCTACACCTTC. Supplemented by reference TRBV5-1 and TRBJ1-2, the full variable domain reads KAGVTQTPRYLIKTRGQQVTLSCSPISGHRSVSWYQQTPGQGLQFLFEYFSETQRNKGNFPGRFSGRQFSNSRSEMNVSTLELGDSALYLCASSYGTDGYTFGSGTRLTVV.

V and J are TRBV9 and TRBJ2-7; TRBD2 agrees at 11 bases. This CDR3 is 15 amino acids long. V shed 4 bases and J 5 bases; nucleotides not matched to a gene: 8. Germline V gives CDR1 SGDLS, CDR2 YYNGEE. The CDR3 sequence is CASSLTSGSIHEQYF. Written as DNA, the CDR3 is TGTGCCAGCAGCCTAACTAGCGGGAGTATCCACGAGCAGTACTTC.

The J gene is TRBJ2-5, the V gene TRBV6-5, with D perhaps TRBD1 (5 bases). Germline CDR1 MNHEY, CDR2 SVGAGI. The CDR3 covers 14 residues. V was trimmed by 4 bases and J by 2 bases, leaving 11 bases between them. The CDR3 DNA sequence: TGTGCCAGCAGTTTACAGGACGGGCAAGAGACCCAGTACTTC. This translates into CASSLQDGQETQYF.

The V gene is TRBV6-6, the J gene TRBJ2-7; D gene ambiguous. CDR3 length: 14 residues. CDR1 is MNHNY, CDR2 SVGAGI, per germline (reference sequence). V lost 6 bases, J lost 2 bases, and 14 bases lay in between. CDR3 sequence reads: CASRPLKIAYEQYF. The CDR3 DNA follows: TGTGCCAGCAGACCCTTGAAGATCGCCTACGAGCAGTACTTC.

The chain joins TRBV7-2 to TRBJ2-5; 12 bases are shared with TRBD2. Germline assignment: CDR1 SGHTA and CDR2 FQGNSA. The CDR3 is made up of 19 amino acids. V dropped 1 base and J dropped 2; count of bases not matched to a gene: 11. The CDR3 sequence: CASSLVLAGGLIPQETQYF. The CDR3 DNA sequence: TGTGCCAGCAGCTTAGTACTAGCGGGGGGATTGATTCCTCAAGAGACCCAGTACTTC.

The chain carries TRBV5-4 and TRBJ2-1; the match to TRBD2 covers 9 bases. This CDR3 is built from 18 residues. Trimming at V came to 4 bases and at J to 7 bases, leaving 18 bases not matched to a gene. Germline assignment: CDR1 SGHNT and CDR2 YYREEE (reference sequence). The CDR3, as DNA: TGTGCCAGCAGCCCCGTTCCTCTAAGCGGGGGGAAGTGGAATGAGCAGTTCTTC. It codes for CASSPVPLSGGKWNEQFF.

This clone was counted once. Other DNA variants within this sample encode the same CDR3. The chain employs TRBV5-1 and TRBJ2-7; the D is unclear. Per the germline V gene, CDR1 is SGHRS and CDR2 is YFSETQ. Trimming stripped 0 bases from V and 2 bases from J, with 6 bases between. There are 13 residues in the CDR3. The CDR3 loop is CASSLVTAYEQYF. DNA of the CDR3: TGCGCCAGCAGCTTGGTAACAGCCTACGAGCAGTACTTC.

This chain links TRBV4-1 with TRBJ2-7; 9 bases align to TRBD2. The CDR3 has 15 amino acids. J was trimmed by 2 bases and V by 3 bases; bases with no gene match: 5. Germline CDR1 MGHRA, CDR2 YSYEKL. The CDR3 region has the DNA TGCGCCAGCAGCCAGCGGGAGGGCCCGGCCTACGAGCAGTACTTC. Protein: CASSQREGPAYEQYF.

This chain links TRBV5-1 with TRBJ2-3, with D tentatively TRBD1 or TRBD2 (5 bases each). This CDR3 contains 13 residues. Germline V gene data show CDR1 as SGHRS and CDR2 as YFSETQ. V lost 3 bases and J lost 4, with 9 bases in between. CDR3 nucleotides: TGCGCCAGCAGCTGGGGACGGTCAGATACGCAGTATTTT. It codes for CASSWGRSDTQYF. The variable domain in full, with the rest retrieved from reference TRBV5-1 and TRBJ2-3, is KAGVTQTPRYLIKTRGQQVTLSCSPISGHRSVSWYQQTPGQGLQFLFEYFSETQRNKGNFPGRFSGRQFSNSRSEMNVSTLELGDSALYLCASSWGRSDTQYFGPGTRLTVL.

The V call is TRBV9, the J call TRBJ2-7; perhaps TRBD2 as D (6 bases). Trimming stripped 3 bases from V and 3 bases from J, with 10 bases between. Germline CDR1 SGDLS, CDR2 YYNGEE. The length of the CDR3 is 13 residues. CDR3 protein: CASSGQTSYEQYF. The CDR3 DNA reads TGTGCCAGCAGCGGTCAGACTAGCTACGAGCAGTACTTC. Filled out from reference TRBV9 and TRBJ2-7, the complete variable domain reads DSGVTQTPKHLITATGQRVTLRCSPRSGDLSVYWYQQSLDQGLQFLIQYYNGEERAKGNILERFSAQQFPDLHSELNLSSLELGDSALYFCASSGQTSYEQYFGPGTRLTVT.

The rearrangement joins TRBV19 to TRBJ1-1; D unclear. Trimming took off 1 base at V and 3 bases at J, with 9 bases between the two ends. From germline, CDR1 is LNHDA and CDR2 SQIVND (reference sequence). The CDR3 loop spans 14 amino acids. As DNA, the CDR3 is TGTGCCAGTAGTATAGTATGGGCGGACACTGAAGCTTTCTTT. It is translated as CASSIVWADTEAFF. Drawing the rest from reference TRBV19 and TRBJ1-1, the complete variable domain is DGGITQSPKYLFRKEGQNVTLSCEQNLNHDAMYWYRQDPGQGLRLIYYSQIVNDFQKGDIAEGYSVSREKKESFPLTVTSAQKNPTAFYLCASSIVWADTEAFFGQGTRLTVV.

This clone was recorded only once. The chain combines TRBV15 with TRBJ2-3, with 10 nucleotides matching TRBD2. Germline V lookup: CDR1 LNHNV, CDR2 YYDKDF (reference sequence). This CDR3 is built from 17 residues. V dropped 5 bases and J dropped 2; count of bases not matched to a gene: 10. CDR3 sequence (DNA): TGTGCCACCAGCGGAACCGGACTAGCGGTAAACACAGATACGCAGTATTTT. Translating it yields CATSGTGLAVNTDTQYF. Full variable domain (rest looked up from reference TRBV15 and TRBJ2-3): DAMVIQNPRYQVTQFGKPVTLSCSQTLNHNVMYWYQQKSSQAPKLLFHYYDKDFNNEADTPDNFQSRRPNTSFCFLDIRSPGLGDTAMYLCATSGTGLAVNTDTQYFGPGTRLTVL.

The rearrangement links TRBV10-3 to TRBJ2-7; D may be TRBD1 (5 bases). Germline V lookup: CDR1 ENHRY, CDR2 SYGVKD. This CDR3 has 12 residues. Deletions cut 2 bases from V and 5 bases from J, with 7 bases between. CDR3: CAISEGADEQYF. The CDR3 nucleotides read TGTGCCATCAGTGAGGGGGCAGACGAGCAGTACTTC.

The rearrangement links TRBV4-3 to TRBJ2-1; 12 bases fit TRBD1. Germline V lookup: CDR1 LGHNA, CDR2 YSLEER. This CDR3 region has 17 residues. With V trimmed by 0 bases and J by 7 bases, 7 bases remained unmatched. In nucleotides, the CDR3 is TGCGCCAGCAGCCAAGAAGGGACAGGGGGCCTGGGGAATGAGCAGTTCTTC. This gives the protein CASSQEGTGGLGNEQFF.

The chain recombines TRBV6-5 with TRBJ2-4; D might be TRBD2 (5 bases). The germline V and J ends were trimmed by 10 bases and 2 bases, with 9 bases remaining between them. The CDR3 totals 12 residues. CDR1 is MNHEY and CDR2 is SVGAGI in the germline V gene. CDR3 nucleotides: TGTGCCACCAGCGGACCCAAAAACATTCAGTACTTC. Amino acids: CATSGPKNIQYF.

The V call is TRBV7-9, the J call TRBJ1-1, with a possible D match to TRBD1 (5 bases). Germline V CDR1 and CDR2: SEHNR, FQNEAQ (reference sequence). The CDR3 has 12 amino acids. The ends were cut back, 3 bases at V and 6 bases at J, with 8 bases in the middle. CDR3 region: CASSLGVAEAFF. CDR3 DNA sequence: TGTGCCAGCAGCTTGGGGGTGGCTGAAGCTTTCTTT.

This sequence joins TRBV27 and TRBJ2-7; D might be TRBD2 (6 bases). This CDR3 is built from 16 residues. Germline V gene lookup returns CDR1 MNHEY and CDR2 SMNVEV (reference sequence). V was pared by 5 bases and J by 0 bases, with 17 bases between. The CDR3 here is CASSPSTGTRSYEQYF. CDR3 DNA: TGTGCCAGCAGTCCGTCCACCGGGACTCGCTCCTACGAGCAGTACTTC.

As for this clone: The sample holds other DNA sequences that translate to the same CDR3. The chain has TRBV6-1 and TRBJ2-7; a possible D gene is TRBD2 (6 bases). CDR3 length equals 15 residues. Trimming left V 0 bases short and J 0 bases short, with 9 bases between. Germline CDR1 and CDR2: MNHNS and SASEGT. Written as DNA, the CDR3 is TGTGCCAGCAGTGAAGCGGCCGGGAGCTCCTACGAGCAGTACTTC. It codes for CASSEAAGSSYEQYF.